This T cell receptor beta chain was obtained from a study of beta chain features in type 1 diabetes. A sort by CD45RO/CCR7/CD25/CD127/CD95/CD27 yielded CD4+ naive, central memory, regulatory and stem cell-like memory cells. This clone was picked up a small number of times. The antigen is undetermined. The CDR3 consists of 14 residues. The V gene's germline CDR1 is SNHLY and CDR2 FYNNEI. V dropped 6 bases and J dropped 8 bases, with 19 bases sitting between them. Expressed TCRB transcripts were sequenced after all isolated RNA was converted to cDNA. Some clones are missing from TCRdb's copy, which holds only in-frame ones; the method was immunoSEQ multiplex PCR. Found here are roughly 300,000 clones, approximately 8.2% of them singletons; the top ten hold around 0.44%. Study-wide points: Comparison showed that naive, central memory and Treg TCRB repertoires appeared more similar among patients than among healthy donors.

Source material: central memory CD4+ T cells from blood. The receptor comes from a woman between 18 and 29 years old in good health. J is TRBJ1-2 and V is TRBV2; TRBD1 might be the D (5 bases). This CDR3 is CASSEQVRMGGYTF. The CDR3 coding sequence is TGTGCCAGCAGCGAACAGGTCCGGATGGGGGGCTACACCTTC.